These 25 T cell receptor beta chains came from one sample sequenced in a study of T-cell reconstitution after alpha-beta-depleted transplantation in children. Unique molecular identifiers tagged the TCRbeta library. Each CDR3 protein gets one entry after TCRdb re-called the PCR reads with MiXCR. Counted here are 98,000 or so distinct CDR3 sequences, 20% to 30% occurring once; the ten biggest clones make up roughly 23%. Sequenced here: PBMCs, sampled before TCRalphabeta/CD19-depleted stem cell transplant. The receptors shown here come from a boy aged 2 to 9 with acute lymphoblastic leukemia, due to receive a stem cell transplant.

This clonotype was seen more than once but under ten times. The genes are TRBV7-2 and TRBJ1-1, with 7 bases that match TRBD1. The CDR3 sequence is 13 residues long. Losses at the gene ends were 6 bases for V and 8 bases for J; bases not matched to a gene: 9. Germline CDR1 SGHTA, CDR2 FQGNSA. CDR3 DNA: TGTGCCAGCAGACCGAACAGGGGCGAGGAAGCTTTCTTT. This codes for CASRPNRGEEAFF.

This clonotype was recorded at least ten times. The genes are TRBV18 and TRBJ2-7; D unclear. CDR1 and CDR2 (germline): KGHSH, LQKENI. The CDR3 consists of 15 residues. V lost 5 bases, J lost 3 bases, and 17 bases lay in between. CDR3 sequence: CASSDLLRGYYEQYF. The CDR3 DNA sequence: TGTGCCAGCTCAGACCTATTACGAGGTTACTACGAGCAGTACTTC.

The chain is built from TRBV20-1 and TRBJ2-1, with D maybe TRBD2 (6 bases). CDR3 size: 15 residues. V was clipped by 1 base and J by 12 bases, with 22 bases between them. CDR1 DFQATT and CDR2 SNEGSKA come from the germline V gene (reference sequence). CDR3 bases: TGCAGTGCTAGAGTCTCGGCGGAGGGGCAAAGGGGGCAGTTCTTC. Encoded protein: CSARVSAEGQRGQFF.

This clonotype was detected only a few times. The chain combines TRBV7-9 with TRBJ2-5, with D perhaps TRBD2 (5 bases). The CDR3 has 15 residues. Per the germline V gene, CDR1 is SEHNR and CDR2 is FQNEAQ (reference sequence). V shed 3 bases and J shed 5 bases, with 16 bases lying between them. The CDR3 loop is CASSFVDGGVETQYF. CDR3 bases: TGTGCCAGCAGCTTCGTCGACGGAGGTGTGGAGACCCAGTACTTC.

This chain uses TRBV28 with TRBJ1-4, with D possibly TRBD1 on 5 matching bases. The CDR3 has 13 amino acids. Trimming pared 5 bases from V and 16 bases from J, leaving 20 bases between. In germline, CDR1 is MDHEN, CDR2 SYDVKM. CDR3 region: CASSQAAGTNAFF. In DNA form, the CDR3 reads TGTGCCAGCAGTCAAGCGGCCGGGACCAACGCGTTTTTT.

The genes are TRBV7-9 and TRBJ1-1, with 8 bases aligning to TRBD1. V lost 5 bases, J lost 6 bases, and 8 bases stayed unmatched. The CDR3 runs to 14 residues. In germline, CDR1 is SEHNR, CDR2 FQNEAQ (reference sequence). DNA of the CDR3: TGTGCCAGCAGCCCCGGACAGGGTGGGGCTGAAGCTTTCTTT. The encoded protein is CASSPGQGGAEAFF.

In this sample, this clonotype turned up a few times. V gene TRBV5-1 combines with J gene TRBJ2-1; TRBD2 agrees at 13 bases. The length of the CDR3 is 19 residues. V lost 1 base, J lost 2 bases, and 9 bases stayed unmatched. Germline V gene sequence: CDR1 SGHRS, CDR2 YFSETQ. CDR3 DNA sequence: TGCGCCAGCAGCTTGAGAGGACTAGCGGGAGTTAGGCCCTACAATGAGCAGTTCTTC. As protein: CASSLRGLAGVRPYNEQFF.

The CDR3 protein is CASSHPDQGYTF. Here the CDR3 DNA reads TGTGCCAGCAGCCACCCTGATCAGGGCTACACCTTC. The genes are TRBV3-1 and TRBJ1-2; D is unclear. The length of the CDR3 is 12 residues. Germline V gene lookup returns CDR1 LGHDT and CDR2 YNNKEL (reference sequence). The V and J ends lost 3 bases and 8 bases respectively, with 10 bases between them.

As DNA, the CDR3 is TGTGCCAGCTTCCTGGCGGCTGCCGGGGGAGAGACCCAGTACTTC. Its protein product is CASFLAAAGGETQYF. V usage is TRBV7-9 and J usage is TRBJ2-5, with D tentatively TRBD2 (6 bases). There are 15 residues in the CDR3. Germline V CDR1 and CDR2: SEHNR, FQNEAQ (reference sequence). V lost 8 bases, J lost 4 bases, and 20 bases lay in between.

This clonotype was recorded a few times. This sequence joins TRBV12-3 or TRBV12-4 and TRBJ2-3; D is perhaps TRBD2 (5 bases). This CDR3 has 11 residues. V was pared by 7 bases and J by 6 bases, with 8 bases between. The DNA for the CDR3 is TGTGCCAGCACCCGCGGGGATACGCAGTATTTT. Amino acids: CASTRGDTQYF.

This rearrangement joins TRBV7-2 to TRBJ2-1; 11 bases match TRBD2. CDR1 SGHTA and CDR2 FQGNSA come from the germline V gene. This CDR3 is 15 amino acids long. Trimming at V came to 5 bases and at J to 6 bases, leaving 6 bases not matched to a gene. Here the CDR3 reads CASSRTSGRLNEQFF. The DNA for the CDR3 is TGTGCCAGCAGCCGTACTAGCGGGAGACTCAATGAGCAGTTCTTC.

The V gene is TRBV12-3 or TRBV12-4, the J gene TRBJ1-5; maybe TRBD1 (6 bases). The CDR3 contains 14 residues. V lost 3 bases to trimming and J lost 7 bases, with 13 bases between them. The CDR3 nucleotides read TGTGCCAGCAGTTTCATTCAGGGGAGGCAGCCCCAGCATTTT. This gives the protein CASSFIQGRQPQHF.

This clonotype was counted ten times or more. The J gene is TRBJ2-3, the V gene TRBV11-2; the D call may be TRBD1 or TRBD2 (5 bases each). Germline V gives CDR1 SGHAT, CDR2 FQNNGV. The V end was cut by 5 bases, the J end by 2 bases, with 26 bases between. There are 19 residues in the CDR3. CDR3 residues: CASSDDRGPRGRNTDTQYF. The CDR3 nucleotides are TGTGCCAGCAGCGACGATCGAGGTCCACGGGGACGAAACACAGATACGCAGTATTTT.

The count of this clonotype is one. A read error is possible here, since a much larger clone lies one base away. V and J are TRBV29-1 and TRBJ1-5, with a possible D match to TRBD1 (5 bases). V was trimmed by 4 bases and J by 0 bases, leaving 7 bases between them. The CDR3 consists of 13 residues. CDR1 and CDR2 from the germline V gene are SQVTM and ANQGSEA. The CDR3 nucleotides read TGCAGCGTTGTGGGGGGTAGCAATCAGCCCCAGCATTTT. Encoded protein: CSVVGGSNQPQHF. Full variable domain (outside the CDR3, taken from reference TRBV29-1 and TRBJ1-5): SAVISQKPSRDICQRGTSLTIQCQVDSQVTMMFWYRQQPGQSLTLIATANQGSEATYESGFVIDKFPISRPNLTFSTLTVSNMSPEDSSIYLCSVVGGSNQPQHFGDGTRLSIL.

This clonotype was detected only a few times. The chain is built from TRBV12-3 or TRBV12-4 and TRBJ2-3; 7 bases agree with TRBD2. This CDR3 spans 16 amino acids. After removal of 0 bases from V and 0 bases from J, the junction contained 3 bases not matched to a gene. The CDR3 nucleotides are TGTGCCAGCAGTTTAGCGCGACTAGCTAGCACAGATACGCAGTATTTT. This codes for CASSLARLASTDTQYF.

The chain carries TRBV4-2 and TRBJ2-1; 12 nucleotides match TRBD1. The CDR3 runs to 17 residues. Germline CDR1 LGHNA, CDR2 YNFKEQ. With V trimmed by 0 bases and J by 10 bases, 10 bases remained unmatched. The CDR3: CASSQDSGGQGAWEQFF. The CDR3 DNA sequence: TGTGCCAGCAGCCAAGATTCAGGGGGACAGGGGGCTTGGGAGCAGTTCTTC.

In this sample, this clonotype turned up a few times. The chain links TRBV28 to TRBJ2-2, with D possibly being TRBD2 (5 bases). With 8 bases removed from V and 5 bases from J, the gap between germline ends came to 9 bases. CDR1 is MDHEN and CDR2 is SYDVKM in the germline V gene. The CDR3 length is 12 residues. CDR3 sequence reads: CASGRGTGELFF. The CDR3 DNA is TGTGCCAGCGGGAGAGGGACCGGGGAGCTGTTTTTT.

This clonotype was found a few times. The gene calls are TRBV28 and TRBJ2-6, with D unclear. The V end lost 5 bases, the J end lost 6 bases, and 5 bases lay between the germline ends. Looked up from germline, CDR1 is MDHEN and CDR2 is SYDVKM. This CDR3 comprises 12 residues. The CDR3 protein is CASSPPANVLTF. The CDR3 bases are TGTGCCAGCAGTCCCCCGGCCAACGTCCTGACTTTC.

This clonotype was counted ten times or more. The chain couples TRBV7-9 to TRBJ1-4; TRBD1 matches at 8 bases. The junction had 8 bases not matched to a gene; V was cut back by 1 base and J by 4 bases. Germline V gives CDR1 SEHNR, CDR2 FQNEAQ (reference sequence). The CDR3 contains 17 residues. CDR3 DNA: TGTGCCAGCAGCTTAGGCTCCCAGGGGGCCAGTAATGAAAAACTGTTTTTT. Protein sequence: CASSLGSQGASNEKLFF.

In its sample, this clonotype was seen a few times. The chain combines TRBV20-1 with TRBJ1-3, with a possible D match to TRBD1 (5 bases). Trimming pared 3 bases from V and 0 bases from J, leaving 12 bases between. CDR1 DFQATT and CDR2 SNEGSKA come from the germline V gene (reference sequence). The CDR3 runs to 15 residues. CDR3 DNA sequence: TGCAGTGCTAGTAACAGGCAAGACTCTGGAAACACCATATATTTT. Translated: CSASNRQDSGNTIYF.

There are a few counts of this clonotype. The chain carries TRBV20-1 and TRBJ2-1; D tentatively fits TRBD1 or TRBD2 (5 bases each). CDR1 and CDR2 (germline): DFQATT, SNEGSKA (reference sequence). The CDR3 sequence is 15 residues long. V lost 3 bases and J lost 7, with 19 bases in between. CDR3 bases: TGCAGTGCTAGTTGGGGGTCCCTCGGAGCTAATGAGCAGTTCTTC. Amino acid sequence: CSASWGSLGANEQFF.

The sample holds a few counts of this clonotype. The CDR3 reads CATRDELAETQYF. Written as DNA, the CDR3 is TGTGCCACCAGAGACGAGTTGGCGGAGACCCAGTACTTC. The rearrangement joins TRBV24-1 to TRBJ2-5; D is undetermined. Trimming removed 7 bases from V and 5 bases from J, with 13 bases in between. The CDR3 runs to 13 residues. Germline V gene data show CDR1 as KGHDR and CDR2 as SFDVKD.

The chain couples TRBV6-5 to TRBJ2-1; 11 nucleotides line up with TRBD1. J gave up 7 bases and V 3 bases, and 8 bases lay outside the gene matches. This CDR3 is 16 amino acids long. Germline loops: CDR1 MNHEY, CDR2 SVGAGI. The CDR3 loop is CASSYGSGTGGNEQFF. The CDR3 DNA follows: TGTGCCAGCAGTTATGGTTCCGGGACAGGGGGTAATGAGCAGTTCTTC.

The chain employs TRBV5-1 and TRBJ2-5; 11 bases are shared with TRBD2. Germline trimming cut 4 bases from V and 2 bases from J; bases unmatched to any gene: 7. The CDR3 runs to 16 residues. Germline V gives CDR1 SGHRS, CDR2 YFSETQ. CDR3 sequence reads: CASSPQGTSGQETQYF. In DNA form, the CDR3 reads TGCGCCAGCAGCCCCCAAGGGACTAGCGGACAAGAGACCCAGTACTTC.

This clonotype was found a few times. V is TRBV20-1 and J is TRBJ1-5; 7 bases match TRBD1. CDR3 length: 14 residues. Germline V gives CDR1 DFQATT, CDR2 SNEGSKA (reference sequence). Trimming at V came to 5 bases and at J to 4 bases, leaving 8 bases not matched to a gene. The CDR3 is CSAPPGTANQPQHF. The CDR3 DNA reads TGCAGTGCTCCCCCCGGGACAGCTAATCAGCCCCAGCATTTT.